This paragraph covers one T cell receptor (beta chain) sequence. This sample includes further DNA sequences coding for the same CDR3. This sample was taken from a study of blood T cell repertoires in COVID-19. Study as a whole: Samples representing acute and convalescent COVID-19 were sourced from the United States, Italy and Spain. Sample material is recorded as cDNA or gDNA derived from T cells, B-cell-depleted T cells, or PBMCs.

Repertoires were generated with immunoSEQ multiplex PCR, while TCRdb's copy carries only in-frame clones and drops some. The table lists some 300,000 clones, approximately 88% of them singletons. The CDR3 has 15 residues. In germline, CDR1 is KGHDR, CDR2 SFDVKD. With 3 bases clipped from V and 4 bases from J, the junction kept 6 bases outside the gene matches. The sequence derives from a woman aged 25 to 39 who had recovered from COVID-19. The chain employs TRBV24-1 and TRBJ2-7; 9 bases fit TRBD1. Sequencing was carried out using peripheral blood. CDR3 protein: CATSDPGTGSYEQYF. The CDR3 bases are TGTGCCACCAGTGATCCCGGGACAGGGAGTTACGAGCAGTACTTC.